These 21 T cell receptor beta chains were sequenced from one sample in a study of T-cell memory formation after mild COVID-19. TCRdb analysed the 5' RACE reads with MiXCR anew, one entry per CDR3 protein. The sample includes hundreds of thousands of distinct CDR3 sequences, roughly 13% seen only once; the top ten take 20% to 25%. The sample comprised PBMCs or a T cell subset sorted from them (not recorded which). The receptors were sampled from a man aged 18-30 years who had mild COVID-19 (a few samples of this study predate the infection). Cell type and time point are not known.

The chain links TRBV6-5 to TRBJ2-3; TRBD2 aligns across 9 bases. The CDR3 runs 15 residues. The J segment lost 3 bases and the V segment lost 3 bases, leaving 4 bases of the junction unmatched. CDR1 is MNHEY, CDR2 SVGAGI, per germline. The CDR3 here is CASSYRGGGTDTQYF. The CDR3, as DNA: TGTGCCAGCAGTTATCGCGGGGGGGGTACAGATACGCAGTATTTT.

There are a few counts of this clonotype. V and J are TRBV5-4 and TRBJ2-3, with TRBD2 matching over 8 bases. Trimming at V came to 0 bases and at J to 0 bases, leaving 3 bases not matched to a gene. Per the germline V gene, CDR1 is SGHNT and CDR2 is YYREEE (reference sequence). There are 16 residues in the CDR3. The CDR3 sequence: CASSLGLAISTDTQYF. Written as DNA, the CDR3 is TGTGCCAGCAGCTTGGGACTAGCGATAAGCACAGATACGCAGTATTTT.

There are a few counts of this clonotype. The chain uses TRBV5-1 and TRBJ2-2, with 7 positions matching TRBD1. With V trimmed by 0 bases and J by 0 bases, 5 bases remained unmatched. Per the germline V gene, CDR1 is SGHRS and CDR2 is YFSETQ. CDR3 length: 17 amino acids. DNA for the CDR3: TGCGCCAGCAGCTTGGGACCCAGGGGGACGAACACCGGGGAGCTGTTTTTT. Amino acid sequence: CASSLGPRGTNTGELFF.

The rearrangement uses TRBV7-2 and TRBJ2-2, with D maybe TRBD2 (6 bases). V dropped 3 bases and J dropped 6 bases, with 14 bases sitting between them. Germline V lookup: CDR1 SGHTA, CDR2 FQGNSA. This CDR3 is built from 15 residues. In DNA, the CDR3 is TGTGCCAGCAGCTTTCCCCGAGGAGGGGCCGGGGAGCTGTTTTTT. Residues: CASSFPRGGAGELFF.

V is TRBV2 and J is TRBJ2-1; 8 positions match TRBD2. V was pared by 11 bases and J by 9 bases, with 6 bases of the junction left unmatched. The CDR3 is made up of 11 amino acids. Germline V gives CDR1 SNHLY, CDR2 FYNNEI. The CDR3 reads CAGSGGGEQFF. The DNA of the CDR3 is TGTGCCGGGAGCGGGGGTGGTGAGCAGTTCTTC.

This clonotype was found many times. CDR3 region: CASSRLPGIDTGELFF. DNA of the CDR3: TGCGCCAGCAGCCGTCTGCCGGGAATAGACACCGGGGAGCTGTTTTTT. J is TRBJ2-2 and V is TRBV5-1; D is possibly TRBD2 (5 bases). CDR1 SGHRS and CDR2 YFSETQ come from the germline V gene. The CDR3 has 16 amino acids. Deletions cut 4 bases from V and 3 bases from J, with 16 bases between.

This clonotype has just a few counts. This sequence joins TRBV29-1 and TRBJ2-3; D is uncertain. This CDR3 has 10 residues. Germline CDR1 SQVTM, CDR2 ANQGSEA. Trimming took off 7 bases at V and 7 bases at J, with 9 bases between the two ends. The CDR3, as DNA: TGCAGCGCCCTAGGGTATACGCAGTATTTT. Residues: CSALGYTQYF.

This clonotype was observed a single time. The chain carries TRBV5-1 and TRBJ2-5, with D perhaps given as TRBD1 or TRBD2 (6 bases each). The CDR3 spans 16 residues. Germline V lookup: CDR1 SGHRS, CDR2 YFSETQ. Trimming stripped 0 bases from V and 1 base from J, with 13 bases between. The CDR3 sequence: CASSLDRGPLQETQYF. The DNA of the CDR3 is TGCGCCAGCAGCTTGGATCGGGGGCCCCTCCAAGAGACCCAGTACTTC.

The chain couples TRBV5-1 to TRBJ1-6; TRBD1 might be the D (6 bases). Germline CDR1 SGHRS, CDR2 YFSETQ. V was cut by 5 bases and J by 6 bases, with 18 bases left in between. The CDR3 spans 16 residues. CDR3 in amino acids: CASSKRGGDSNSPLHF. For the CDR3, the DNA is TGCGCCAGCAGTAAGAGAGGGGGGGACTCTAATTCACCCCTCCACTTT.

In this sample, this clonotype turned up many times. The J gene is TRBJ1-1, the V gene TRBV18; D uncertain. This CDR3 contains 14 residues. Trimming removed 5 bases from V and 1 base from J, with 11 bases in between. Germline CDR1 reads KGHSH; CDR2 reads LQKENI. The CDR3 nucleotides are TGTGCCAGCTCAGCCCAGGAGGGGAACACTGAAGCTTTCTTT. Its translation: CASSAQEGNTEAFF.

V usage is TRBV7-2 and J usage is TRBJ2-1, with 9 bases lining up with TRBD2. CDR1 and CDR2 (germline): SGHTA, FQGNSA. The CDR3 spans 16 residues. Trimming cost V 5 bases and J 5 bases; bases outside gene matches: 10. CDR3 loop: CASSPYRLAVNNEQFF. The CDR3 bases are TGTGCCAGCAGCCCATACCGACTAGCGGTTAACAATGAGCAGTTCTTC. The variable domain in full, completed from reference TRBV7-2 and TRBJ2-1, reads GAGVSQSPSNKVTEKGKDVELRCDPISGHTALYWYRQSLGQGLEFLIYFQGNSAPDKSGLPSDRFSAERTGGSVSTLTIQRTQQEDSAVYLCASSPYRLAVNNEQFFGPGTRLTVL.

This clonotype was seen repeatedly, ten times or more. V gene TRBV29-1 combines with J gene TRBJ2-5; TRBD1 aligns across 8 bases. Germline CDR1 is SQVTM and CDR2 is ANQGSEA. Trimming cost V 4 bases and J 5 bases; bases outside gene matches: 12. CDR3 size: 15 residues. The chain's CDR3 is CSVVSPRGLRETQYF. Written as DNA, the CDR3 is TGCAGCGTTGTTTCCCCCAGGGGGCTGCGTGAGACCCAGTACTTC.

This clonotype was seen a few times. J is TRBJ2-1 and V is TRBV7-2; the D is unclear. The germline V gene encodes CDR1 SGHTA and CDR2 FQGNSA. The CDR3 is 16 amino acids. The ends were cut back, 5 bases at V and 7 bases at J, with 21 bases in the middle. The CDR3 DNA reads TGTGCCAGCAGCGCACGCCCGTGGAATACGGCTAATGAGCAGTTCTTC. Amino acid sequence: CASSARPWNTANEQFF.

This clonotype was counted ten times or more. The chain recombines TRBV7-2 with TRBJ2-3; D not resolved. CDR3 size: 13 residues. Germline-derived CDR1 and CDR2 are SGHTA and FQGNSA. The V and J ends lost 4 bases and 1 base respectively, with 6 bases between them. This CDR3 reads CASSYLGTDTQYF. For the CDR3, the DNA is TGTGCCAGCAGCTACCTAGGCACAGATACGCAGTATTTT.

The rearrangement joins TRBV5-1 to TRBJ2-5, with no clear D. Germline V gene lookup returns CDR1 SGHRS and CDR2 YFSETQ. V gave up 3 bases and J gave up 5 bases, with 11 bases separating them. The CDR3 runs to 13 residues. The CDR3 DNA reads TGCGCCAGCAGCTCCCCGGGCGTGGAGACCCAGTACTTC. Amino acid sequence: CASSSPGVETQYF.

The chain recombines TRBV4-3 with TRBJ2-7; D uncertain. The V gene lost 0 bases and the J gene lost 1 base, with 7 bases spanning the gap. CDR1 is LGHNA and CDR2 is YSLEER in the germline V gene. This CDR3 comprises 14 residues. CDR3 sequence (DNA): TGCGCCAGCAGCCAAGATCCCAGTTCCTACGAGCAGTACTTC. Protein product: CASSQDPSSYEQYF.

This clonotype was observed at least ten times. The rearrangement links TRBV5-1 to TRBJ2-1; 9 nucleotides align to TRBD2. CDR3 length: 15 residues. V gave up 0 bases and J gave up 7 bases; unmatched junction bases: 5. Germline V gene lookup returns CDR1 SGHRS and CDR2 YFSETQ. For the CDR3, the DNA is TGCGCCAGCAGCTTGGAATTAGCGGGGGTAAATGAGCAGTTCTTC. Encoded protein: CASSLELAGVNEQFF. Full variable domain (rest looked up from reference TRBV5-1 and TRBJ2-1): KAGVTQTPRYLIKTRGQQVTLSCSPISGHRSVSWYQQTPGQGLQFLFEYFSETQRNKGNFPGRFSGRQFSNSRSEMNVSTLELGDSALYLCASSLELAGVNEQFFGPGTRLTVL.

The sample holds a few counts of this clonotype. The chain uses TRBV7-8 and TRBJ1-1; D remains unclear. The ends were cut back, 1 base at V and 4 bases at J, with 4 bases in the middle. The germline V gene has CDR1 SGHVS and CDR2 FQNEAQ. The CDR3 is made up of 12 amino acids. This CDR3 is CASSLDPTEAFF. The CDR3 DNA is TGTGCCAGCAGCTTAGATCCCACTGAAGCTTTCTTT.

This chain connects TRBV20-1 to TRBJ2-7; possibly TRBD1 or TRBD2 for D (5 bases each). CDR1 and CDR2 (germline): DFQATT, SNEGSKA (reference sequence). Trimming left V 3 bases short and J 3 bases short, with 15 bases between. This CDR3 spans 14 amino acids. The CDR3 DNA is TGCAGTGCTAGTGGGGACGGTTACTACTACGAGCAGTACGTC. It encodes CSASGDGYYYEQYV.

The chain joins TRBV12-3 or TRBV12-4 to TRBJ2-2; D is undetermined. The ends were cut back, 6 bases at V and 6 bases at J, with 5 bases in the middle. The length of the CDR3 is 11 residues. The CDR3 coding sequence is TGTGCCAGCAGATACTCCGGGGAGCTGTTTTTT. Its protein is CASRYSGELFF.

The rearrangement uses TRBV6-6 and TRBJ1-1; D unclear. Germline CDR1 MNHNY, CDR2 SVGAGI (reference sequence). Trimming took off 6 bases at V and 1 base at J, with 9 bases between the two ends. The CDR3 spans 13 residues. The CDR3 DNA sequence: TGTGCCAGCAGAATAAGACCGAACACTGAAGCTTTCTTT. As protein: CASRIRPNTEAFF.